Included here is one T cell receptor (beta chain) sequence, with context. Its antigen remains unidentified. There were about 3,800 ng of total RNA used for each TCR library. TCRdb re-called the 5' RACE reads; one entry per CDR3 protein, DNA not given. This specimen shows some 400,000 distinct CDR3 sequences; the ten leading clones hold about 2.2%. CDR3 size: 12 residues. Germline CDR1 and CDR2: SGHRS and YFSETQ. This specimen belongs to a study of monozygotic twins with inflammatory bowel disease. Study conclusions and caveats: IBD patients exhibited fewer clonotypes shared with other individuals than healthy twins, particularly with disease activity.

The receptor was derived from a human donor with ulcerative colitis or Crohn's disease, or a healthy co-twin of an affected twin (not recorded which). Source material: blood. The chain couples TRBV5-1 to TRBJ2-4; TCRdb's D call of TRBD1 is untestable without DNA. CDR3 protein: CASSSTGNIQYF.